One and the same sample provided the 9 T cell receptor beta chains below, sequenced in a study of blood T cell repertoires in COVID-19. Some clones are missing from TCRdb's copy, which holds only in-frame ones; the method was immunoSEQ multiplex PCR. The data contain around 260,000 clones, around 90% of them singletons. Sequencing was carried out using peripheral blood. The receptor source for this set is a human donor in a cohort sampled during active COVID-19.

The V gene is TRBV6-5, the J gene TRBJ2-7; TRBD2 might be the D (5 bases). This CDR3 contains 13 residues. V was clipped by 3 bases and J by 6 bases, with 12 bases between them. Germline CDR1 and CDR2: MNHEY and SVGAGI. CDR3 nucleotide sequence: TGTGCCAGCAGTTATTTCGAGGGCGTCGAGCAGTACTTC. Its protein is CASSYFEGVEQYF.

The chain combines TRBV5-6 with TRBJ1-2; TRBD1 might be the D (5 bases). CDR3 size: 15 residues. Trimming left V 0 bases short and J 4 bases short, with 13 bases between. Looked up from germline, CDR1 is SGHDT and CDR2 is YYEEEE. DNA of the CDR3: TGTGCCAGCAGCTTGGGTGCAGGTGGGGCCTATGGCTACACCTTC. Translated, it gives CASSLGAGGAYGYTF. Variable domain in full (rest from reference TRBV5-6 and TRBJ1-2): DAGVTQSPTHLIKTRGQQVTLRCSPKSGHDTVSWYQQALGQGPQFIFQYYEEEERQRGNFPDRFSGHQFPNYSSELNVNALLLGDSALYLCASSLGAGGAYGYTFGSGTRLTVV.

The chain links TRBV5-6 to TRBJ2-7, with TRBD1 identical over 11 bases. The junction had 1 base not matched to a gene; V was cut back by 3 bases and J by 5 bases. The germline CDR1 and CDR2 sequences are SGHDT and YYEEEE. This CDR3 has 13 amino acids. The CDR3 here is CASSWTGGNEQYF. CDR3 DNA sequence: TGTGCCAGCAGCTGGACAGGGGGCAACGAGCAGTACTTC.

CDR3 amino acids: CASRRQTNTEAFF. CDR3 in DNA: TGTGCCAGCAGGAGACAGACGAACACTGAAGCTTTCTTT. The chain employs TRBV6-5 and TRBJ1-1, with D perhaps TRBD1 (5 bases). CDR3 length: 13 residues. V lost 6 bases to trimming and J lost 1 base, with 9 bases between them. Germline V gene sequence: CDR1 MNHEY, CDR2 SVGAGI.

This chain uses TRBV3-1 (or the pseudogene TRBV3-2) with TRBJ2-7; 9 bases match TRBD1. There are 15 residues in the CDR3. CDR1 is LGHDT, CDR2 YNNKEL, per germline (reference sequence). Trimming cost V 3 bases and J 4 bases; bases outside gene matches: 7. The CDR3: CASSQTGGRAYEQYF. The CDR3, as DNA: TGTGCCAGCAGCCAGACAGGGGGTAGGGCTTACGAGCAGTACTTC.

The J gene is TRBJ1-4, the V gene TRBV7-2; possibly TRBD1 for D (5 bases). V was cut by 2 bases and J by 4 bases, with 14 bases left in between. The CDR3 loop spans 16 amino acids. The germline V gene encodes CDR1 SGHTA and CDR2 FQGNSA. CDR3 sequence reads: CASSLRTTGLNEKLFF. CDR3 in DNA: TGTGCCAGCAGCTTACGGACTACAGGACTTAATGAAAAACTGTTTTTT.

The CDR3, as DNA: TGTGCCAGCAGTGAACGGGACACCACCGTTCAAGAGACCCAGTACTTC. This encodes CASSERDTTVQETQYF. The chain combines TRBV25-1 with TRBJ2-5; D is perhaps TRBD1 (6 bases). CDR3 size: 16 residues. The V end lost 2 bases, the J end lost 2 bases, and 15 bases lay between the germline ends. The germline V gene has CDR1 MGHDK and CDR2 SYGVNS.

The chain combines TRBV6-6 with TRBJ1-1; TRBD1 is a possible D gene (5 bases). V lost 2 bases to trimming and J lost 5 bases, with 12 bases between them. Germline CDR1 MNHNY, CDR2 SVGAGI (reference sequence). CDR3 length: 14 residues. The CDR3 reads CASSYTGGETEAFF. DNA for the CDR3: TGTGCCAGCAGTTACACCGGGGGGGAGACTGAAGCTTTCTTT.

This clone was picked up one time. J is TRBJ1-1 and V is TRBV19, with 11 nucleotides matching TRBD1. Unmatched junction bases numbered 5, after V lost 7 bases and J lost 1 base. Germline V gene sequence: CDR1 LNHDA, CDR2 SQIVND (reference sequence). The CDR3 is 15 residues long. As DNA, the CDR3 is TGTGCCAGTACTGGGACAGGGGGGACGAACACTGAAGCTTTCTTT. Translating gives CASTGTGGTNTEAFF.